Below, 25 T cell receptor beta chains from the same sample are listed, as sequenced in a study of beta chain features in type 1 diabetes. All of the isolated RNA was reverse transcribed, so expressed TCRB transcripts were sequenced. Data came from immunoSEQ multiplex PCR; TCRdb stores just in-frame clones and leaves some out. The sample lists 60,000 or so clones, around 63% seen once, with over 2% in the top ten. Material: Tregs from blood. Source of these receptors: a woman younger than 30 in good health.

The chain recombines TRBV2 with TRBJ2-5, with 7 positions matching TRBD2. The CDR3 loop spans 18 amino acids. Germline-derived CDR1 and CDR2 are SNHLY and FYNNEI. V lost 1 base to trimming and J lost 11 bases; unmatched junction nucleotides: 22. DNA of the CDR3: TGTGCCAGCAGTGAAGTGGGGGGGTCTAGCGGTTACCTACGAGGGCAGTACTTC. It is translated as CASSEVGGSSGYLRGQYF.

This clone was seen more than once but under ten times. The chain combines TRBV18 with TRBJ1-4; 8 bases line up with TRBD1. There are 15 residues in the CDR3. V was pared by 2 bases and J by 4 bases, with 3 bases of the junction left unmatched. The germline CDR1 and CDR2 sequences are KGHSH and LQKENI. The DNA for the CDR3 is TGTGCCAGCTCACCAACGACAGGGGATAATGAAAAACTGTTTTTT. Translating it yields CASSPTTGDNEKLFF. Together with reference TRBV18 and TRBJ1-4, the CDR3 gives the full variable domain: NAGVMQNPRHLVRRRGQEARLRCSPMKGHSHVYWYRQLPEEGLKFMVYLQKENIIDESGMPKERFSAEFPKEGPSILRIQQVVRGDSAAYFCASSPTTGDNEKLFFGSGTQLSVL.

The chain's CDR3 is CASSVSGEKADTQYF. The CDR3 region has the DNA TGTGCCAGCAGCGTTAGCGGGGAGAAAGCAGATACGCAGTATTTT. This sequence joins TRBV7-3 and TRBJ2-3, with TRBD2 matching over 8 bases. Germline CDR1 and CDR2: SGHTA and FQGTGA. The CDR3 sequence is 15 residues long. The V gene end was trimmed by 5 bases and the J gene end by 4 bases; junction bases not matched to a gene: 8. Full variable domain (missing parts from reference TRBV7-3 and TRBJ2-3): GAGVSQTPSNKVTEKGKYVELRCDPISGHTALYWYRQSLGQGPEFLIYFQGTGAADDSGLPNDRFFAVRPEGSVSTLKIQRTERGDSAVYLCASSVSGEKADTQYFGPGTRLTVL.

The V call is TRBV5-1, the J call TRBJ2-4, with D possibly TRBD2 on 5 matching bases. In germline, CDR1 is SGHRS, CDR2 YFSETQ. This CDR3 contains 16 residues. V was shortened by 5 bases and J by 5 bases, with 20 bases between the two germline ends. DNA for the CDR3: TGCGCCAGCAGGGATCTTATAGGAGAGGGCGAAAACATTCAGTACTTC. Protein: CASRDLIGEGENIQYF.

J is TRBJ1-1 and V is TRBV5-1; TRBD1 matches 10 bases. Germline V lookup: CDR1 SGHRS, CDR2 YFSETQ. Unmatched junction bases numbered 7, after V lost 4 bases and J lost 7 bases. The CDR3 sequence is 14 residues long. Here the CDR3 DNA reads TGCGCCAGCAGCCGACCGGGACAGGGGATTGAAGCTTTCTTT. Translated: CASSRPGQGIEAFF.

V usage is TRBV7-8 and J usage is TRBJ2-7, with D unresolved. Germline V CDR1 and CDR2: SGHVS, FQNEAQ. V dropped 4 bases and J dropped 5 bases, with 15 bases sitting between them. The CDR3 is 14 residues long. The CDR3 sequence: CASSSMLLLDEQYF. The CDR3 bases are TGTGCCAGCAGCTCCATGCTTCTATTAGACGAGCAGTACTTC. Based on the CDR3 plus reference TRBV7-8 and TRBJ2-7, the full variable domain is GAGVSQSPRYKVAKRGQDVALRCDPISGHVSLFWYQQALGQGPEFLTYFQNEAQLDKSGLPSDRFFAERPEGSVSTLKIQRTQQEDSAVYLCASSSMLLLDEQYFGPGTRLTVT.

The chain recombines TRBV10-1 with TRBJ2-1; the D gene is possibly TRBD1 (5 bases). In germline, CDR1 is WNHNN, CDR2 SYGVQD (reference sequence). This CDR3 is 13 amino acids long. Deletions cut 4 bases from V and 3 bases from J, with 7 bases between. CDR3 sequence reads: CASSADSYNEQFF. CDR3 in DNA: TGCGCCAGCAGTGCCGACAGCTACAATGAGCAGTTCTTC.

V usage is TRBV5-1 and J usage is TRBJ2-1, with 12 bases lining up with TRBD2. Germline CDR1 and CDR2: SGHRS and YFSETQ. The ends lost 4 bases at V and 1 base at J; junction bases unmatched: 0. The CDR3 consists of 15 residues. Here the CDR3 DNA reads TGCGCCAGCAGCGGGACTAGCGGGTCCTACAATGAGCAGTTCTTC. This translates into CASSGTSGSYNEQFF.

This clone was detected only a few times. V is TRBV19 and J is TRBJ2-7; 7 nucleotides match TRBD2. This CDR3 comprises 15 residues. V shed 8 bases, J shed 2 bases, and the junction held 12 bases outside the gene matches. Germline CDR1 LNHDA, CDR2 SQIVND (reference sequence). CDR3: CASGGRSSGTYEQYF. In DNA form, the CDR3 reads TGTGCCAGTGGGGGTAGATCTAGCGGAACCTACGAGCAGTACTTC.

This chain connects TRBV19 to TRBJ2-7, with TRBD1 identical over 7 bases. The CDR3 is 15 residues long. After removal of 4 bases from V and 2 bases from J, the junction contained 8 bases not matched to a gene. Germline V gene lookup returns CDR1 LNHDA and CDR2 SQIVND (reference sequence). As DNA, the CDR3 is TGTGCCAGTAGTAACCCCGGGCAGGGGGCCTACGAGCAGTACTTC. Translated: CASSNPGQGAYEQYF.

V and J are TRBV7-9 and TRBJ2-7; maybe TRBD2 (5 bases). Trimming took 1 base from V and 7 from J, leaving 11 bases between them. Looked up from germline, CDR1 is SEHNR and CDR2 is FQNEAQ (reference sequence). The length of the CDR3 is 13 residues. For the CDR3, the DNA is TGTGCCAGCAGCTTAGTCACTCCGGGGGAGCAGTACTTC. This gives the protein CASSLVTPGEQYF. The variable domain in full, with the rest retrieved from reference TRBV7-9 and TRBJ2-7, is DTGVSQNPRHKITKRGQNVTFRCDPISEHNRLYWYRQTLGQGPEFLTYFQNEAQLEKSRLLSDRFSAERPKGSFSTLEIQRTEQGDSAMYLCASSLVTPGEQYFGPGTRLTVT.

The V gene is TRBV20-1, the J gene TRBJ2-1; D might be TRBD2 (6 bases). The CDR3 totals 11 residues. V was shortened by 5 bases and J by 7 bases, with 9 bases between the two germline ends. Germline V gene sequence: CDR1 DFQATT, CDR2 SNEGSKA (reference sequence). The CDR3 coding sequence is TGCAGTGCTTCGGAGGGTAATGAGCAGTTCTTC. Amino acids: CSASEGNEQFF.

About this clone: Given a much more abundant clone one base away, this may be a read error. It is likely a read error, because the conserved phenylalanine at the end of the CDR3 is missing. This chain connects TRBV4-3 to TRBJ2-4, with D possibly TRBD1 on 6 matching bases. The CDR3 contains 15 residues. Trimming took 0 bases from V and 9 from J, leaving 15 bases between them. Germline loops: CDR1 LGHNA, CDR2 YSLEER. The CDR3 spells CASSQDAQEQGIQYL. For the CDR3, the DNA is TGCGCCAGCAGCCAAGATGCGCAGGAACAGGGCATTCAGTACCTC.

The chain combines TRBV5-1 with TRBJ2-7; TRBD2 matches 8 bases. The junction had 8 bases not matched to a gene; V was cut back by 4 bases and J by 5 bases. The CDR3 consists of 14 residues. In germline, CDR1 is SGHRS, CDR2 YFSETQ. CDR3 in DNA: TGCGCCAGCAGCCCGGGGGGGACTAAGGACGAGCAGTACTTC. Encoded protein: CASSPGGTKDEQYF.

The rearrangement uses TRBV7-2 and TRBJ1-2; TRBD1 might be the D (6 bases). Germline loops: CDR1 SGHTA, CDR2 FQGNSA. Deletions cut 3 bases from V and 2 bases from J, with 10 bases between. This CDR3 has 14 amino acids. CDR3 in amino acids: CASSFRDTNYGYTF. The DNA for the CDR3 is TGTGCCAGCAGCTTTAGGGACACGAACTATGGCTACACCTTC.

The table lists this clone with a few counts. This rearrangement joins TRBV7-2 to TRBJ2-7; no firm D call. Germline loops: CDR1 SGHTA, CDR2 FQGNSA. V was shortened by 1 base and J by 3 bases, with 13 bases between the two germline ends. CDR3 length: 15 residues. The CDR3 here is CASSLGGDSFYEQYF. For the CDR3, the DNA is TGTGCCAGCAGCTTAGGAGGAGATTCCTTCTACGAGCAGTACTTC.

V gene TRBV7-3 combines with J gene TRBJ2-3; possibly TRBD2 for D (6 bases). Germline lookup yields CDR1 SGHTA and CDR2 FQGTGA. The length of the CDR3 is 17 residues. V was trimmed by 1 base and J by 2 bases, leaving 16 bases between them. As DNA, the CDR3 is TGTGCCAGCAGCTTAATGAGGGCAGCGGGCCTCACAGATACGCAGTATTTT. This sequence encodes CASSLMRAAGLTDTQYF. The variable domain in full, with the rest retrieved from reference TRBV7-3 and TRBJ2-3, is GAGVSQTPSNKVTEKGKYVELRCDPISGHTALYWYRQSLGQGPEFLIYFQGTGAADDSGLPNDRFFAVRPEGSVSTLKIQRTERGDSAVYLCASSLMRAAGLTDTQYFGPGTRLTVL.

This clone was seen only a few times. The chain couples TRBV9 to TRBJ1-5, with no clear D. V shed 0 bases and J shed 6 bases, with 10 bases lying between them. Germline CDR1 reads SGDLS; CDR2 reads YYNGEE. CDR3 length: 14 residues. This CDR3 reads CASSVGDFAQPQHF. In DNA form, the CDR3 reads TGTGCCAGCAGCGTAGGTGACTTTGCTCAGCCCCAGCATTTT.

The gene calls are TRBV29-1 and TRBJ2-3; perhaps TRBD2 as D (6 bases). Germline V gene data show CDR1 as SQVTM and CDR2 as ANQGSEA. V shed 6 bases and J shed 4 bases, with 11 bases lying between them. This CDR3 is 12 amino acids long. CDR3 region: CSVLSGADTQYF. In DNA form, the CDR3 reads TGCAGCGTGCTATCGGGGGCAGATACGCAGTATTTT.

This chain's CDR3 is CASSLVLAGYNEQFF. DNA of the CDR3: TGTGCCAGCAGCTTGGTACTAGCGGGGTACAATGAGCAGTTCTTC. The rearrangement links TRBV5-8 to TRBJ2-1; the match to TRBD2 covers 10 bases. The germline CDR1 and CDR2 sequences are SGHTS and YDEGEE. J lost 4 bases, V lost 0 bases, and 1 base had no gene match. This CDR3 is 15 amino acids long.

CDR3 nucleotide sequence: TGTGCCAGCTCACCACTAGCGGGGTCCTACAATGAGCAGTTCTTC. Its protein is CASSPLAGSYNEQFF. This chain joins TRBV18 and TRBJ2-1; 8 bases are a match to TRBD2. The CDR3 has 15 residues. The germline CDR1 and CDR2 sequences are KGHSH and LQKENI. V gave up 1 base and J gave up 1 base; unmatched junction bases: 0.

The table lists this clone with a few counts. The chain joins TRBV6-1 to TRBJ2-1; 7 nucleotides align to TRBD2. Germline V gene sequence: CDR1 MNHNS, CDR2 SASEGT. The V gene end was trimmed by 9 bases and the J gene end by 9 bases; junction bases not matched to a gene: 8. CDR3 length: 12 amino acids. This CDR3 is CASKRELGEQFF. The CDR3 DNA sequence: TGTGCCAGTAAGCGGGAATTAGGTGAGCAGTTCTTC.

The rearrangement uses TRBV2 and TRBJ2-5, with a possible D match to TRBD2 (5 bases). The V end was cut by 1 base, the J end by 11 bases, with 11 bases between. Germline assignment: CDR1 SNHLY and CDR2 FYNNEI. CDR3 length equals 12 residues. CDR3 protein: CASSEVRGEQYF. DNA of the CDR3: TGTGCCAGCAGTGAAGTTCGGGGAGAACAGTACTTC.

The chain uses TRBV19 and TRBJ1-6; weak D call: TRBD1 (5 bases). This CDR3 contains 13 residues. Germline loops: CDR1 LNHDA, CDR2 SQIVND (reference sequence). With 7 bases removed from V and 7 bases from J, the gap between germline ends came to 11 bases. This chain's CDR3 is CASTLGGNSPLHF. CDR3 DNA: TGTGCCAGTACCCTGGGGGGGAATTCACCCCTCCACTTT.

J is TRBJ1-4 and V is TRBV7-9; D perhaps matches TRBD1 (5 bases). Between the trimmed V and J ends, which lost 5 bases and 8 bases, there was a span of 21 bases. The CDR3 runs to 16 residues. The germline V gene encodes CDR1 SEHNR and CDR2 FQNEAQ (reference sequence). The CDR3 spells CASSGRTFRGEEKLFF. CDR3 nucleotides: TGTGCCAGCAGCGGACGGACGTTTAGGGGTGAGGAAAAACTGTTTTTT.